Reported below is one T cell receptor beta chain. Its antigen is unknown. This specimen belongs to a study of OX40 agonist ivuxolimab in advanced cancers. V was pared by 3 bases and J by 5 bases, with 16 bases between. This CDR3 has 15 amino acids. The germline gives CDR1 SNHLY, CDR2 FYNNEI. TCRdb's table, derived via immunoSEQ multiplex PCR, lists solely in-frame clones and lacks some. The sample records about 15,000 clones, about 86% being singletons. Autoimmune disease history or systemic immunosuppression excluded patients. General observations from the study: Antigen specificity of clonally expanded peripheral T cells was not established.

This chain connects TRBV2 to TRBJ2-5; D possibly corresponds to TRBD1 (7 bases). This sequence was found in an adult with an advanced solid tumor such as melanoma, head and neck, liver or kidney cancer. Here the sequenced sample was CD4+ or CD8+ T cells sorted from blood, taken in a trial of the OX40 agonist ivuxolimab. The CDR3: CASSDDREVRETQYF. CDR3 nucleotide sequence: TGTGCCAGCAGTGACGACAGGGAGGTACGGGAGACCCAGTACTTC.